The 8 T cell receptor beta chains reported below all come from one sample, sequenced in a study of T cells in Graves' hyperthyroidism and ophthalmopathy. From RNA transcripts, TCR beta CDR3 regions were amplified. The HTBI set primed first-round TCR CDR3 RT-PCR. TCRdb re-called the multiplex PCR reads through MiXCR, storing one row per CDR3 protein. Here the sample spans 450,000 to 600,000 distinct CDR3 sequences, 20% being singletons. The sample consisted of blood. These receptor sequences come from a man in his forties with Graves' ophthalmopathy.

This clonotype occurred many times. The V call is TRBV12-3 or TRBV12-4, the J call TRBJ2-1; 9 bases agree with TRBD2. V trimming: 5 bases; J trimming: 4 bases; junction bases outside the gene matches: 9. The CDR3 has 16 amino acids. Here the CDR3 DNA reads TGTGCCAGCAGTCACCCGACTAGCGGACTTTACAATGAGCAGTTCTTC. Translation gives CASSHPTSGLYNEQFF.

This clonotype appeared many times. This chain links TRBV6-1 with TRBJ1-2; no definite D call. The CDR3 contains 14 residues. Germline lookup yields CDR1 MNHNS and CDR2 SASEGT. Trimming removed 1 base at V and 4 bases at J, with 10 bases between. CDR3 in DNA: TGTGCCAGCAGTGAAGTTGGGGAAATCTATGGCTACACCTTC. Amino acid sequence: CASSEVGEIYGYTF.

Only a few counts were recorded for this clonotype. The J gene is TRBJ1-5, the V gene TRBV4-3, with 10 bases fitting TRBD1. V was pared by 2 bases and J by 5 bases, with 9 bases of the junction left unmatched. The germline CDR1 and CDR2 sequences are LGHNA and YSLEER. The CDR3 runs to 17 residues. The CDR3: CASSQSSSGTGDQPQHF. The CDR3 DNA sequence: TGCGCCAGCAGCCAATCCTCCTCCGGGACAGGGGATCAGCCCCAGCATTTT.

The rearrangement uses TRBV7-8 and TRBJ1-1; D ambiguous. CDR3 length equals 13 residues. Germline CDR1 reads SGHVS; CDR2 reads FQNEAQ. V was clipped by 5 bases and J by 0 bases, with 7 bases between them. CDR3 in DNA: TGTGCCAGCAGCCGCATGATGAACACTGAAGCTTTCTTT. This codes for CASSRMMNTEAFF.

The chain links TRBV19 to TRBJ2-1, with D perhaps being TRBD1 or TRBD2 (5 bases each). The CDR3 consists of 14 residues. Trimming took 0 bases from V and 8 from J, leaving 11 bases between them. Germline-derived CDR1 and CDR2 are LNHDA and SQIVND (reference sequence). The CDR3 reads CASSIDGRGDEQFF. As DNA, the CDR3 is TGTGCCAGTAGTATAGACGGTCGGGGCGATGAGCAGTTCTTC. Full variable domain (missing parts from reference TRBV19 and TRBJ2-1): DGGITQSPKYLFRKEGQNVTLSCEQNLNHDAMYWYRQDPGQGLRLIYYSQIVNDFQKGDIAEGYSVSREKKESFPLTVTSAQKNPTAFYLCASSIDGRGDEQFFGPGTRLTVL.

The rearrangement joins TRBV5-1 to TRBJ2-3; 9 bases line up with TRBD1. The CDR3 contains 15 residues. V gave up 6 bases and J gave up 5 bases; unmatched junction bases: 10. Germline V gives CDR1 SGHRS, CDR2 YFSETQ. Written as DNA, the CDR3 is TGCGCCAGCACCAAAGGAGACAGGGGGGGAGATACGCAGTATTTT. It translates to CASTKGDRGGDTQYF.

The CDR3 here is CSARDKGGGANTGELFF. The CDR3 nucleotides read TGCAGTGCTAGAGATAAGGGGGGGGGCGCGAACACCGGGGAGCTGTTTTTT. The chain combines TRBV20-1 with TRBJ2-2; D perhaps matches TRBD2 (7 bases). This CDR3 region has 17 residues. Trimming took off 0 bases at V and 0 bases at J, with 14 bases between the two ends. The V gene's germline CDR1 is DFQATT and CDR2 SNEGSKA (reference sequence).

This clonotype was seen ten or more times. The V and J genes are TRBV27 and TRBJ1-2; tentative D call: TRBD1 (5 bases). Germline values: CDR1 MNHEY, CDR2 SMNVEV (reference sequence). The CDR3 sequence is 15 residues long. V was cut by 3 bases and J by 0 bases, with 11 bases left in between. The CDR3 DNA reads TGTGCCAGCAGTTTGGGGCAGCTCTCTAACTATGGCTACACCTTC. Its protein is CASSLGQLSNYGYTF.